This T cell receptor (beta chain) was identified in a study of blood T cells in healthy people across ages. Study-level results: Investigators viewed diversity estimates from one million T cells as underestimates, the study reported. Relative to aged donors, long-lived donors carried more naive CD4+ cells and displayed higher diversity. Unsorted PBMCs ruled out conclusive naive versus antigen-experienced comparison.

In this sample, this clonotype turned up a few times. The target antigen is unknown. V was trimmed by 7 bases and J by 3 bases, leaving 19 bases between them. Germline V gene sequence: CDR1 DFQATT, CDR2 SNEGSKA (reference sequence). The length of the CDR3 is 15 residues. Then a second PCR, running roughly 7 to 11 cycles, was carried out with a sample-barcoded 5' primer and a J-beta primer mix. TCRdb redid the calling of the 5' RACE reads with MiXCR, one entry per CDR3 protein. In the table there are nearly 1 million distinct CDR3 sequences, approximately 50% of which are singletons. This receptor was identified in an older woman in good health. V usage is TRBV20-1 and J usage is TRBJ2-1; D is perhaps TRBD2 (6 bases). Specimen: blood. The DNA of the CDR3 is TGCAGTGTTGGAGGGGCTAGCGAGCTCTACAATGAGCAGTTCTTC. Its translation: CSVGGASELYNEQFF.